These T cell receptor beta chains were read from a single sample in a study of T cell responses to AZD1222 COVID-19 vaccine. The repertoire was sequenced with immunoSEQ multiplex PCR; TCRdb's copy has only in-frame clones and lacks some. The sample lists about 140,000 clones; around 93% were seen once. The source was peripheral blood, collected 28 days after the second AZD1222 dose. These receptor sequences come from an adult who received the AZD1222 COVID-19 vaccine. The conserved cysteine and the conserved F or W are not part of the CDR3 here.

J: TRBJ1-2
V: TRBV28
CDR3: ASRVGGFGYT

J: TRBJ1-1
V: TRBV7-2
CDR3: ASSLETGREAF

J: TRBJ2-1
V: TRBV5-8
CDR3: ASSSRIAGYNEQF

J: TRBJ1-1
V: TRBV7-9
CDR3: ASSLAQANTEAF

J: TRBJ2-1
V: TRBV5-1
CDR3: ASSRQGAYNEQF

J: TRBJ1-4
V: TRBV7-8
CDR3: ASSPRLKGGLPNEKLF

J: TRBJ1-1
V: TRBV18
CDR3: ASSLTEVTNTEAF

J: TRBJ1-5
V: TRBV2
CDR3: ASSVRRGNQPQH

J: TRBJ1-4
V: TRBV27
CDR3: ASSPGTASTNEKLF

J: TRBJ2-3
V: TRBV6-5
CDR3: ASSTTSGTDTQY

J: TRBJ1-2
V: TRBV12-1
CDR3: ASSFQGCYGYT

J: TRBJ2-1
V: TRBV20-1
CDR3: SASLQRDLLNNEQF

J: TRBJ2-1
V: TRBV9
CDR3: ASSVVQYEQF

J: TRBJ2-4
V: TRBV7-2
CDR3: ASSSGRGGIQY

J: TRBJ2-1
V: TRBV7-2
CDR3: ASSTDSGKFYEQF